This T cell receptor beta chain comes out of a study of blood T cell repertoires in COVID-19. Study details: Researchers got acute and convalescent COVID-19 samples from the United States, Italy and Spain. The cDNA or gDNA used as material had been derived from T cells, B-cell-depleted T cells, or PBMCs.

The table came from immunoSEQ multiplex PCR; TCRdb's copy has only in-frame clones and leaves some out. Of 150,000 to 200,000 clones in the sample, approximately 83% are singletons; the top ten hold around 8.2%. Germline V lookup: CDR1 SNHLY, CDR2 FYNNEI. The CDR3 covers 15 residues. The V end was cut by 8 bases, the J end by 2 bases, with 16 bases between. The TCR was taken from a man aged 60 to 75 with acute or convalescent COVID-19. The sample was peripheral blood. This rearrangement joins TRBV2 to TRBJ2-1, with D perhaps TRBD1 (5 bases). Here the CDR3 reads CASSQLRVTYNEQFF. CDR3 coding DNA: TGTGCCAGCTCCCAGCTCAGGGTTACCTACAATGAGCAGTTCTTC.